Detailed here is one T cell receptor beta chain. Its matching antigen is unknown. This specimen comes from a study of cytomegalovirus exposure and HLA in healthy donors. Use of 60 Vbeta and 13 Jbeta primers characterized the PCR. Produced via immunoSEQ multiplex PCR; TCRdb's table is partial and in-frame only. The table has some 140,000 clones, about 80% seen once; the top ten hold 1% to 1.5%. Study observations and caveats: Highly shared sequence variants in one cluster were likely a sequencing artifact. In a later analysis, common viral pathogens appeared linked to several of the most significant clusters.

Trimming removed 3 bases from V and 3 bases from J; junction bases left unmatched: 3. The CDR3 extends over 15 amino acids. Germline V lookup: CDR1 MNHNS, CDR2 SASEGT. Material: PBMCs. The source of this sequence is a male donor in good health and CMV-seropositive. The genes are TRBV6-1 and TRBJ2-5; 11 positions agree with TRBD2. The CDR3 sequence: CASSEPGLAEETQYF. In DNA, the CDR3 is TGTGCCAGCAGTGAGCCGGGACTAGCGGAAGAGACCCAGTACTTC.